Below, one T cell receptor (beta chain) is given with its context. This CDR3 spans 17 amino acids. Germline V gene lookup returns CDR1 SGHRS and CDR2 YFSETQ. The ends were cut back, 3 bases at V and 0 bases at J, with 13 bases in the middle. Assay: immunoSEQ multiplex PCR; the TCRdb copy retains only in-frame clones and omits some. The sample lists roughly 760,000 clones; around two thirds were seen once. The sample comes from a study of shared clonotypes between healthy human individuals. This sequence joins TRBV5-1 and TRBJ2-6, with D perhaps given as TRBD1 or TRBD2 (5 bases each). The sequenced sample consisted of memory CD4+ T cells sorted from blood. Documented subset: CD45RA-negative fraction. The receptor was derived from a woman in her twenties or thirties in good health. CDR3 amino acids: CASSSRGVNSGANVLTF. In DNA, the CDR3 is TGCGCCAGCAGCTCGAGAGGGGTCAACTCTGGGGCCAACGTCCTGACTTTC.